The rows below give T cell receptor beta chains drawn from one sample of a study of blood T cell repertoires in COVID-19. Libraries were prepared by immunoSEQ multiplex PCR; TCRdb keeps only in-frame clonotypes and omits some of them. The data contain 400,000 to 450,000 clones, roughly 85% of them seen just once; the ten biggest clones take up 1.4%. Sequencing used peripheral blood. The origin of the receptors is a woman aged 30 to 39 with active or convalescent COVID-19. Both conserved end residues are part of each CDR3. Each record gives: clone size, D gene, J gene, V gene, CDR3 DNA, CDR3 protein. A D gene is named only where the DNA matches it firmly. Not all rows give a size; the values are once, few, many and, for expanded clones, a class.

NA	NA	TRBJ1-4	TRBV12-3/TRBV12-4	TGTGCCAGCACCCACGCCCTAGGCGAAAAACTGTTTTTT	CASTHALGEKLFF
NA	NA	TRBJ1-2	TRBV19	TGTGCCAGCTCCCTAGCTCCTAGGAACTATGGCTACACCTTC	CASSLAPRNYGYTF
NA	NA	TRBJ2-3	TRBV11-3	TGTGCCAGCAGCTCTGGGACACTCACAGATACGCAGTATTTT	CASSSGTLTDTQYF
NA	NA	TRBJ1-1	TRBV28	TGTGCCAGCAGCCACCGGGGTGAAGCTTTCTTT	CASSHRGEAFF
NA	TRBD1	TRBJ2-1	TRBV5-8	TGTGCCAGCAGCTTACAACAGGGGGCTAACTACAATGAGCAGTTCTTC	CASSLQQGANYNEQFF
NA	TRBD1	TRBJ1-5	TRBV27	TGTGCCAGCAGTTTATATCCCCCCCCGGGACAGATCAATCAGCCCCAGCATTTT	CASSLYPPPGQINQPQHF
NA	TRBD2	TRBJ2-1	TRBV7-2	TGTGCCAGCAGCTTAAGGGTCGGGAGGGTCTACAATGAGCAGTTCTTC	CASSLRVGRVYNEQFF
NA	NA	TRBJ2-7	TRBV11-2	TGTGCCAGCAGCTTTGGTGCGGGGGCCTCCTACGAGCAGTACTTC	CASSFGAGASYEQYF
NA	NA	TRBJ1-4	TRBV7-9	TGTGCCAGCAGCTTTGAGTGTGGAGCAACTAATGAAAAACTGTTTTTT	CASSFECGATNEKLFF
NA	TRBD1	TRBJ2-7	TRBV5-4	TGTGCCAGCAGCGGACAGGAACTCGGGGAGCAGTACTTC	CASSGQELGEQYF
NA	NA	TRBJ1-4	TRBV10-1	TGCGCCAGCAGTGAGTCGTCTCTTGCAACTAATGAAAAACTGTTTTTT	CASSESSLATNEKLFF
NA	TRBD1	TRBJ2-7	TRBV30	TGTGCCTGGCAGTTCTACAGGGGTCGGGAGCAGTACTTC	CAWQFYRGREQYF
NA	TRBD2	TRBJ2-7	TRBV11-2	TGTGCCAGCAGCTTAGTGGCGGGGGGAGTCTACGAGCAGTACTTC	CASSLVAGGVYEQYF
NA	NA	TRBJ1-2	TRBV5-1	TGCGCCAGCAGCTATTGGAGAAATGGCTACACCTTC	CASSYWRNGYTF
NA	NA	TRBJ2-7	TRBV21-1	TGTGCCAGCAGCAGCACAGGGAACTCGTACTTC	CASSSTGNSYF
NA	NA	TRBJ1-1	TRBV20-1	TGCAGTGCTCCTCGAGCCACTGAAGCTTTCTTT	CSAPRATEAFF
few	NA	TRBJ1-5	TRBV11-3	TGTGCCAGCCGAGAGGGACAAGACCTGAATAGCAATCAGCCCCAGCATTTT	CASREGQDLNSNQPQHF
NA	NA	TRBJ1-4	TRBV30	TGTGCCTGCCAGACAGGCGACCATGAAAAACTGTTTTTT	CACQTGDHEKLFF
NA	NA	TRBJ1-2	TRBV5-1	TGCGCCAGCAGCTTGGAACAGGGTGGCTATGGCTACACCTTC	CASSLEQGGYGYTF
NA	NA	TRBJ1-1	TRBV4-1	TGCGCCAGCAGCCAAGTAATAGGGGTGAACACTGAAGCTTTCTTT	CASSQVIGVNTEAFF
NA	NA	TRBJ1-6	TRBV7-8	TGTGCCAGCAGCCCTACCGGTAGGGGTACGAATTCACCCCTCCACTTT	CASSPTGRGTNSPLHF
NA	TRBD1	TRBJ2-4	TRBV12-5	TGTGCTAGTGGTTTGGGACAGGGGCCCATTCAGTACTTC	CASGLGQGPIQYF
once	NA	TRBJ2-1	TRBV7-9	TGTGCCAGCAGCCGTTCCGGACTATTGATTGAGCAGTTCTTC	CASSRSGLLIEQFF
NA	NA	TRBJ2-7	TRBV3-1/TRBV3-2	TGTGCCAGCAGCCAAGATGCGGGAACCCACGAGCAGTACTTC	CASSQDAGTHEQYF
NA	TRBD1	TRBJ1-1	TRBV14	TGTGCCAGCAGACAAACCGGGACAGGGTTTCACACTGAAGCTTTCTTT	CASRQTGTGFHTEAFF
NA	NA	TRBJ1-2	TRBV11-2	TGTGCCAGCAGCTTAGTGACAGGAAGTGGCTACACCTTC	CASSLVTGSGYTF
NA	TRBD1	TRBJ1-2	TRBV18	TGTGCCAGCTCACCGCAGGGACAGGGATATGGCTACACCTTC	CASSPQGQGYGYTF
NA	NA	TRBJ1-2	TRBV19	TGTGCCAGTAGTCAAGGGGCGGCCGAGCTAAGCTATGGCTACACCTTC	CASSQGAAELSYGYTF
once	TRBD1	TRBJ1-2	TRBV6-5	TGTGCCAGCAGTTACGGGACAGGAGCTAACTATGGCTACACCTTC	CASSYGTGANYGYTF
NA	NA	TRBJ1-1	TRBV6-5	TGTGCCAGCACCAACGGGTACACTGAAGCTTTCTTT	CASTNGYTEAFF
few	NA	TRBJ1-2	TRBV5-4	TGTGCCAGCAGGTTGAGAGGATTCTATGGCTACACCTTC	CASRLRGFYGYTF
NA	TRBD1	TRBJ1-4	TRBV6-6	TGTGCCAGCAGTCCCGGAGTGTTCCAGGGGGCGCGTGAAAAACTGTTTTTT	CASSPGVFQGAREKLFF
few	NA	TRBJ1-1	TRBV6-5	TGTGCCAGCAGTTACTCGCGGGGAAGGCTAACTGAAGCTTTCTTT	CASSYSRGRLTEAFF
NA	NA	TRBJ1-2	TRBV2	TGTGCCAGCAGTGAAGCCAGTGGCAACTATGGCTACACCTTC	CASSEASGNYGYTF
NA	NA	TRBJ1-4	TRBV19	TGTGCCAGTAGTTCACAGGGATGGGGAGCTTTTGAAAAACTGTTTTTT	CASSSQGWGAFEKLFF
NA	NA	TRBJ2-1	TRBV7-7	TGTGCCAGCAGCTTAGATAGTCGCAATGAGCAGTTCTTC	CASSLDSRNEQFF